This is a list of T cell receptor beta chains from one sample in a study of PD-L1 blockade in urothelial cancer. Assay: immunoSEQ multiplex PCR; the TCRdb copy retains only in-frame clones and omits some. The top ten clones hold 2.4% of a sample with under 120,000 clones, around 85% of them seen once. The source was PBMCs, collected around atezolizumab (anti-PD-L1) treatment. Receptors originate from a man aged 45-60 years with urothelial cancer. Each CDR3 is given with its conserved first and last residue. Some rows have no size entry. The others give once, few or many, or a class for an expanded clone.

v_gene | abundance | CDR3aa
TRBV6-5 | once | CASSYRGPNEKLFF
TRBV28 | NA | CASSLTRTSAYNEQFF
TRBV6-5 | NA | CASSAEQGLAYEQYF
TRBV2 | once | CASRSQGVADTQYF
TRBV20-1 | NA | CSQEAADTQYF
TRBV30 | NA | CAWSSQFDEQFF
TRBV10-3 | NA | CAIGNLGEQFF
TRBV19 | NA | CASTRGVDRETDTQYF
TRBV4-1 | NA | CASSQDRDYGYTF
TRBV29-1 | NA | CSVRLAGVAYNEQFF
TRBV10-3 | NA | CAISGRDRGTYEQYF
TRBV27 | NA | CASSLKGGSSYEQYF
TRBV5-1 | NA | CASSLGAGDTGELFF
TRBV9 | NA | CASSVGGGTGFGEQYF
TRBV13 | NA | CASSPAGDSGNTIYF
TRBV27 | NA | CASSSNRGMNTEAFF
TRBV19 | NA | CASSIGQGSSYEQYF
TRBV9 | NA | CASSVMTGRSSTDTQYF
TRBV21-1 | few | CASDRKRGSPREQYF
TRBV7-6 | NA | CASSPAVGIYEQYF
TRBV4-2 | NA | CASSQVPSGRRETQYF
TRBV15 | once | CATSRKAVGQETQYF
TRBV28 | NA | CASSPQLAASYEQYF
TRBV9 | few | CASSRFDRAGYEQYF
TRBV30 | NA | CAWSVPGSGGGPQHF
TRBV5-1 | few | CASSASRQVREQFF
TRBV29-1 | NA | CSASDRSSQAEQYF
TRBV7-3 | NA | CASSLSPDSVRFF
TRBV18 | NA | CASSSGRTGVPYNEQFF
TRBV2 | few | CASSHRDRFLSGNTIYF
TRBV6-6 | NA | CASSYRTGGVTYEQYF
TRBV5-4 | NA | CASSQGTGVSGYTF
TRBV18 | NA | CASSPVLAGAPDTQYF
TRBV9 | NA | CASLFAGVGEETQYF
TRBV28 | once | CASSSGGLNTGELFF
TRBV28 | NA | CASSPRSGEQYF
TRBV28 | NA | CASSFRGNTIYF
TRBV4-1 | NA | CASSQDLPGNTDTQYF
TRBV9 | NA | CASSVGLPRGQETQYF
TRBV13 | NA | CASSLDGQQETQYF
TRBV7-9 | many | CASSLVVGQVDGYTF
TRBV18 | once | CASSPRQGVNTEAFF
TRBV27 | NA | CASSISGLAGGAYEQYF
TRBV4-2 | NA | CASSQEIGGYYGYTF
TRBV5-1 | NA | CASSTTGSNEKLFF